One sample yielded the 5 T cell receptor beta chains listed below, sequenced in a study of liver allograft versus peripheral blood T cells. Study-level information: T cell receptor repertoires in transplanted livers were compared with those in recipients' peripheral blood.

Each CDR3 protein gets one entry after TCRdb re-called the reads with MiXCR. The table lists 1,600 or so distinct CDR3 sequences, roughly a sixth of them singletons. These receptors all come from a human patient who had a liver transplant. T cells may partly derive from the graft donor.

In this sample, this clonotype turned up a few times. The rearrangement joins TRBV7-2 to TRBJ2-3; 15 nucleotides match TRBD2. The V and J ends lost 8 bases and 4 bases, in that order; junction bases with no gene match: 7. This CDR3 is 16 amino acids long. Germline lookup yields CDR1 SGHTA and CDR2 FQGNSA. CDR3 DNA sequence: TGTGCCAGCCAAGGACTAGCGGGGGGGCGGGCAGATACGCAGTATTTT. Translating it yields CASQGLAGGRADTQYF.

This clonotype is judged medium-sized (0.01 to 0.1%). The genes are TRBV28 and TRBJ2-5; tentatively, D is TRBD1 or TRBD2 (6 bases each). This CDR3 has 16 residues. V was trimmed by 2 bases and J by 1 base, leaving 14 bases between them. Germline loops: CDR1 MDHEN, CDR2 SYDVKM. This CDR3 reads CASSLRGVPSQETQYF. The CDR3 DNA is TGTGCCAGCAGTTTAAGGGGGGTTCCCTCCCAAGAGACCCAGTACTTC.

By share, this clonotype ranks as medium-sized (0.01 to 0.1%). The chain recombines TRBV20-1 with TRBJ1-5, with 9 bases aligning to TRBD1. The length of the CDR3 is 14 residues. Germline loops: CDR1 DFQATT, CDR2 SNEGSKA (reference sequence). V shed 6 bases, J shed 3 bases, and the junction held 6 bases outside the gene matches. The CDR3 is CSAGTGIFNQPQHF. The CDR3, as DNA: TGCAGTGCCGGGACAGGGATCTTCAATCAGCCCCAGCATTTT.

The V and J genes are TRBV3-2 and TRBJ2-3; the D call in the table, TRBD2, was not verified against the DNA. TRBV3-2 is marked as a pseudogene. The CDR3 is 16 residues long. The CDR3 region has the DNA TGTGCCAGCAGCCAAGACTCGGAGGGCCCACAGAATACGCAGTATTTT. Its protein product is CASSQDSEGPQNTQYF.

This clonotype rates as medium-sized. V gene TRBV5-4 combines with J gene TRBJ2-1; D is possibly TRBD1 or TRBD2 (5 bases each). V lost 1 base and J lost 9, with 20 bases in between. The CDR3 consists of 16 residues. Germline CDR1 reads SGHNT; CDR2 reads YYREEE (reference sequence). Written as DNA, the CDR3 is TGTGCCAGCAGCTTGAGGGGCCTAGCTGATTCTACTGAGCAGTTCTTC. This encodes CASSLRGLADSTEQFF.